Shown below are 32 T cell receptor beta chains from a single sample sequenced in a study of blood T cell repertoires in COVID-19. The method was immunoSEQ multiplex PCR; TCRdb's version includes in-frame clones alone and lacks a portion of them. The data contain 50,000 to 55,000 clones, roughly nine tenths of them seen just once; the ten biggest clones take up roughly 5%. Sample: peripheral blood. These receptors were collected from a man aged 55 to 70 with active COVID-19.

This clone was picked up a small number of times. V is TRBV7-2 and J is TRBJ2-3; TRBD2 aligns across 7 bases. Trimming cost V 5 bases and J 4 bases; bases outside gene matches: 15. Germline CDR1 reads SGHTA; CDR2 reads FQGNSA. The CDR3 is 17 amino acids. The CDR3 DNA is TGTGCCAGCAGCCTCACTAACGGACTAGTTATAGCAGATACGCAGTATTTT. This encodes CASSLTNGLVIADTQYF. Full variable domain (outside the CDR3, taken from reference TRBV7-2 and TRBJ2-3): GAGVSQSPSNKVTEKGKDVELRCDPISGHTALYWYRQSLGQGLEFLIYFQGNSAPDKSGLPSDRFSAERTGGSVSTLTIQRTQQEDSAVYLCASSLTNGLVIADTQYFGPGTRLTVL.

The gene calls are TRBV6-6 and TRBJ1-4, with D tentatively TRBD1 (5 bases). Trimming removed 7 bases from V and 0 bases from J, with 9 bases in between. Germline V gene data show CDR1 as MNHNY and CDR2 as SVGAGI (reference sequence). This CDR3 contains 14 residues. CDR3 protein: CASKKTATNEKLFF. For the CDR3, the DNA is TGTGCCAGCAAAAAGACAGCAACTAATGAAAAACTGTTTTTT.

The V gene is TRBV10-3, the J gene TRBJ2-3, with D unclear. CDR1 is ENHRY and CDR2 is SYGVKD in the germline V gene. V lost 10 bases to trimming and J lost 4 bases, with 21 bases between them. CDR3 length: 15 residues. The CDR3 sequence is CATHDHEPPPDTQYF. As DNA, the CDR3 is TGTGCCACACACGATCATGAACCTCCTCCAGATACGCAGTATTTT.

The chain uses TRBV9 and TRBJ2-5; 10 nucleotides match TRBD1. CDR3 length: 15 residues. CDR1 and CDR2 (germline): SGDLS, YYNGEE. V trimming: 0 bases; J trimming: 1 base; junction bases outside the gene matches: 0. CDR3 sequence (DNA): TGTGCCAGCAGCGTAGGACAGGGGGCCCAAGAGACCCAGTACTTC. This sequence encodes CASSVGQGAQETQYF. The full variable domain, rest sourced from reference TRBV9 and TRBJ2-5, is DSGVTQTPKHLITATGQRVTLRCSPRSGDLSVYWYQQSLDQGLQFLIQYYNGEERAKGNILERFSAQQFPDLHSELNLSSLELGDSALYFCASSVGQGAQETQYFGPGTRLLVL.

The V and J genes are TRBV20-1 and TRBJ1-1, with TRBD1 matching 7 bases. CDR3 length equals 13 residues. J was trimmed by 6 bases and V by 3 bases; bases with no gene match: 7. Germline loops: CDR1 DFQATT, CDR2 SNEGSKA (reference sequence). The CDR3 DNA reads as TGCAGTGCTAGTCTTGGGACAGAAGCTGAAGCTTTCTTT. The encoded protein is CSASLGTEAEAFF.

About this clone: The junction departs from the called germline gene at one end, perhaps through a read error. The V and J genes are TRBV4-3 and TRBJ2-3, with D perhaps TRBD2 (6 bases). The CDR3 is 14 amino acids. The germline V gene has CDR1 LGHNA and CDR2 YSLEER. CDR3: CASSQDTGVALPNF. CDR3 DNA sequence: TGCGCCAGCAGCCAAGATACGGGGGTGGCGCTCCCGAATTTT.

Points on this clone: At one of its ends the junction is not consistent with the germline gene, which may arise from a read error. The chain employs TRBV7-2 and TRBJ2-7; 11 positions agree with TRBD2. The CDR3 has 14 amino acids. Per the germline V gene, CDR1 is SGHTA and CDR2 is FQGNSA. CDR3 DNA: TGTGCCAGCAGCTTAGCGCGGCTAGCGGGAGGCCTTCTATTC. Translating it yields CASSLARLAGGLLF.

The gene calls are TRBV28 and TRBJ1-6; TRBD1 agrees at 7 bases. CDR1 is MDHEN and CDR2 is SYDVKM in the germline V gene. This CDR3 has 14 amino acids. Unmatched junction bases numbered 9, after V lost 6 bases and J lost 10 bases. The CDR3 region has the DNA TGTGCCAGCAGCGAGACAGGGAAGAGCTCACCCCTCCACTTT. This sequence encodes CASSETGKSSPLHF.

CDR3 protein: CASSVAGTGTYEQYF. CDR3 DNA: TGTGCCAGCAGCGTAGCTGGGACAGGGACTTACGAGCAGTACTTC. V usage is TRBV9 and J usage is TRBJ2-7; TRBD1 matches at 9 bases. The V gene's germline CDR1 is SGDLS and CDR2 YYNGEE. The CDR3 runs 15 residues. Trimming cost V 0 bases and J 4 bases; bases outside gene matches: 5.

The V call is TRBV5-1, the J call TRBJ2-2; possible D gene TRBD1, 6 bases. V lost 7 bases to trimming and J lost 2 bases, with 12 bases between them. The CDR3 is 14 amino acids. CDR1 and CDR2 (germline): SGHRS, YFSETQ. The CDR3 loop is CASCGQLNTGELFF. For the CDR3, the DNA is TGCGCCAGCTGCGGACAGCTAAACACCGGGGAGCTGTTTTTT.

The chain couples TRBV30 to TRBJ2-1; TRBD2 matches at 9 bases. With 4 bases clipped from V and 4 bases from J, the junction kept 5 bases outside the gene matches. CDR1 GTSNPN and CDR2 SVGIG come from the germline V gene (reference sequence). This CDR3 has 14 amino acids. CDR3 coding DNA: TGTGCCTGGATTAGCGGGAGAGGTTACAATGAGCAGTTCTTC. Protein sequence: CAWISGRGYNEQFF.

The chain combines TRBV9 with TRBJ2-1, with 10 bases lining up with TRBD2. Germline V gene sequence: CDR1 SGDLS, CDR2 YYNGEE. The CDR3 length is 15 residues. Trimming cost V 3 bases and J 1 base; bases outside gene matches: 1. CDR3 bases: TGTGCCAGCAGCGATAGCGGGAGGTCCTACAATGAGCAGTTCTTC. This codes for CASSDSGRSYNEQFF.

The chain joins TRBV18 to TRBJ2-2; TRBD2 is a possible D gene (5 bases). Germline CDR1 and CDR2: KGHSH and LQKENI. The CDR3 contains 18 residues. The V gene lost 0 bases and the J gene lost 7 bases, with 21 bases spanning the gap. CDR3 DNA: TGTGCCAGCTCACCACCGGCGAGGGTGCGGTCGGCTGGCGGGGAGCTGTTTTTT. Amino acids: CASSPPARVRSAGGELFF.

The rearrangement joins TRBV28 to TRBJ2-7, with 9 nucleotides matching TRBD1. Germline V gives CDR1 MDHEN, CDR2 SYDVKM. J was trimmed by 10 bases and V by 4 bases; bases with no gene match: 5. The CDR3 covers 12 residues. The CDR3 region is CASSSRTGGQYF. The CDR3 bases are TGTGCCAGCAGTTCACGCACAGGGGGCCAGTACTTC. Full variable domain (missing parts from reference TRBV28 and TRBJ2-7): DVKVTQSSRYLVKRTGEKVFLECVQDMDHENMFWYRQDPGLGLRLIYFSYDVKMKEKGDIPEGYSVSREKKERFSLILESASTNQTSMYLCASSSRTGGQYFGPGTRLTVT.

The chain carries TRBV10-3 and TRBJ2-3; 14 nucleotides line up with TRBD2. CDR3 length: 19 residues. Germline loops: CDR1 ENHRY, CDR2 SYGVKD. Trimming at V came to 5 bases and at J to 0 bases, leaving 10 bases not matched to a gene. CDR3 sequence: CAISKAGTSGSPSTDTQYF. The CDR3 nucleotides are TGTGCCATCAGTAAAGCCGGGACTAGCGGGAGTCCGAGCACAGATACGCAGTATTTT.

This chain uses TRBV4-2 with TRBJ2-2, with D uncertain. Germline values: CDR1 LGHNA, CDR2 YNFKEQ. The CDR3 runs 13 residues. V lost 0 bases and J 4 bases, leaving 3 bases between the germline ends. The DNA for the CDR3 is TGTGCCAGCAGCCAAGATCGCACCGGGGAGCTGTTTTTT. It specifies CASSQDRTGELFF.

The chain carries TRBV7-9 and TRBJ1-2, with D possibly TRBD1 on 5 matching bases. With 5 bases removed from V and 4 bases from J, the gap between germline ends came to 8 bases. Germline V gives CDR1 SEHNR, CDR2 FQNEAQ (reference sequence). This CDR3 contains 12 residues. The CDR3 coding sequence is TGTGCCAGCAGCAAAGACAGCTATGGCTACACCTTC. Its translation: CASSKDSYGYTF.

The chain has TRBV28 and TRBJ2-7; 12 nucleotides match TRBD1. The CDR3 runs 17 residues. Germline CDR1 is MDHEN and CDR2 is SYDVKM. With V trimmed by 5 bases and J by 4 bases, 12 bases remained unmatched. As DNA, the CDR3 is TGTGCCAGCAGTCTTGGGACAGGGGGCCGGTCGAGGTACGAGCAGTACTTC. As protein: CASSLGTGGRSRYEQYF.

The chain recombines TRBV15 with TRBJ2-7; no definite D call. The CDR3 extends over 14 amino acids. V was trimmed by 6 bases and J by 1 base, leaving 13 bases between them. CDR1 and CDR2 (germline): LNHNV, YYDKDF (reference sequence). The CDR3 loop is CATRSGELSYEQYF. The CDR3 coding sequence is TGTGCCACCAGGAGTGGTGAGCTGTCCTACGAGCAGTACTTC.

This chain joins TRBV7-9 and TRBJ2-7; a possible D gene is TRBD2 (6 bases). The CDR3 spans 14 residues. Germline loops: CDR1 SEHNR, CDR2 FQNEAQ (reference sequence). Trimming left V 5 bases short and J 6 bases short, with 17 bases between. CDR3 bases: TGTGCCAGCAGCCCCCATTACGGGAGAATCGAGCAGTACTTC. Encoded protein: CASSPHYGRIEQYF. The variable domain in full, with the rest retrieved from reference TRBV7-9 and TRBJ2-7, is DTGVSQNPRHKITKRGQNVTFRCDPISEHNRLYWYRQTLGQGPEFLTYFQNEAQLEKSRLLSDRFSAERPKGSFSTLEIQRTEQGDSAMYLCASSPHYGRIEQYFGPGTRLTVT.

The gene calls are TRBV9 and TRBJ2-1, with 7 bases aligning to TRBD2. The germline V gene encodes CDR1 SGDLS and CDR2 YYNGEE. CDR3 length equals 15 residues. Germline trimming cut 2 bases from V and 6 bases from J; bases unmatched to any gene: 8. CDR3 sequence reads: CASSVAASGINEQFF. The CDR3 DNA reads TGTGCCAGCAGCGTCGCCGCTAGCGGAATCAATGAGCAGTTCTTC. The variable domain in full, completed from reference TRBV9 and TRBJ2-1, reads DSGVTQTPKHLITATGQRVTLRCSPRSGDLSVYWYQQSLDQGLQFLIQYYNGEERAKGNILERFSAQQFPDLHSELNLSSLELGDSALYFCASSVAASGINEQFFGPGTRLTVL.

The rearrangement links TRBV7-8 to TRBJ2-7; a weak D match, TRBD1 (6 bases). CDR1 and CDR2 (germline): SGHVS, FQNEAQ. Between the trimmed V and J ends, which lost 6 bases and 3 bases, there was a span of 12 bases. The CDR3 sequence is 13 residues long. The chain's CDR3 is CASSYRVGYEQYF. CDR3 DNA sequence: TGTGCCAGCAGTTACAGGGTGGGCTACGAGCAGTACTTC.

The genes are TRBV29-1 and TRBJ2-4, with D possibly being TRBD1 (6 bases). Germline values: CDR1 SQVTM, CDR2 ANQGSEA. CDR3 length: 14 amino acids. V was clipped by 6 bases and J by 1 base, with 13 bases between them. CDR3 residues: CSVCAGAAKNIQYF. As DNA, the CDR3 is TGCAGCGTGTGTGCAGGGGCTGCCAAAAACATTCAGTACTTC.

V and J are TRBV3-1 (or the pseudogene TRBV3-2) and TRBJ2-3; the D gene is possibly TRBD1 (7 bases). The germline gives CDR1 LGHDT, CDR2 YNNKEL (reference sequence). V lost 4 bases to trimming and J lost 5 bases, with 16 bases between them. CDR3 length: 15 amino acids. The CDR3 loop is CASSPGTAGGDTQYF. CDR3 nucleotide sequence: TGTGCCAGCAGCCCCGGGACAGCCGGGGGAGATACGCAGTATTTT.

The chain links TRBV7-3 to TRBJ1-2; D may be TRBD1 (6 bases). This CDR3 has 14 amino acids. V lost 7 bases and J lost 3, with 15 bases in between. CDR1 and CDR2 from the germline V gene are SGHTA and FQGTGA. CDR3 in amino acids: CASTYRELDYGYTF. CDR3 bases: TGTGCCAGCACCTACAGGGAGTTAGACTATGGCTACACCTTC.

The V gene is TRBV28, the J gene TRBJ2-6; the D gene is possibly TRBD2 (6 bases). Trimming pared 5 bases from V and 1 base from J, leaving 18 bases between. This CDR3 is 18 amino acids long. Germline-derived CDR1 and CDR2 are MDHEN and SYDVKM. The CDR3 loop reads CASSPAGPGGSGANVLTF. CDR3 coding DNA: TGTGCCAGCAGTCCCGCCGGGCCCGGGGGATCTGGGGCCAACGTCCTGACTTTC.

The chain is built from TRBV4-1 and TRBJ1-4; possibly TRBD1 for D (5 bases). CDR3 length: 18 residues. Germline-derived CDR1 and CDR2 are MGHRA and YSYEKL. The V end was cut by 1 base, the J end by 8 bases, with 23 bases between. In DNA form, the CDR3 reads TGCGCCAGCAGCCAAGTTGCCCCCGGTATGCAGGGCAGGGAAAAACTGTTTTTT. This gives the protein CASSQVAPGMQGREKLFF.

J is TRBJ1-6 and V is TRBV19; tentative D call: TRBD1 (6 bases). This CDR3 region has 14 residues. The V and J ends lost 4 bases and 8 bases respectively, with 12 bases between them. The germline V gene encodes CDR1 LNHDA and CDR2 SQIVND (reference sequence). The DNA for the CDR3 is TGTGCCAGTAGTAGACAGGCCAGTGATTCACCCCTCCACTTT. Protein sequence: CASSRQASDSPLHF.

The gene calls are TRBV27 and TRBJ2-2; 8 bases fit TRBD1. CDR3 length equals 15 residues. V dropped 10 bases and J dropped 0; count of bases not matched to a gene: 7. In germline, CDR1 is MNHEY, CDR2 SMNVEV (reference sequence). DNA of the CDR3: TGTGCCATTCTTATGACAGGGGCGAACACCGGGGAGCTGTTTTTT. It codes for CAILMTGANTGELFF.

The chain couples TRBV5-5 to TRBJ2-7, with TRBD1 matching over 8 bases. The trim removed 4 bases at V and 5 bases at J, leaving 8 bases unmatched. From germline, CDR1 is SGHKS and CDR2 YYEKEE (reference sequence). The CDR3 consists of 14 residues. The CDR3 sequence: CASSRPLQGDEQYF. DNA of the CDR3: TGTGCCAGCAGCCGACCATTACAGGGGGACGAGCAGTACTTC.

This chain uses TRBV12-3 or TRBV12-4 with TRBJ1-5, with unresolved D. The CDR3 loop spans 11 amino acids. V was pared by 6 bases and J by 6 bases, with 6 bases between. CDR3 region: CASSAGQPQHF. The CDR3 DNA follows: TGTGCCAGCAGCGCAGGTCAGCCCCAGCATTTT.

The J gene is TRBJ1-1, the V gene TRBV2; 7 nucleotides match TRBD1. V lost 2 bases, J lost 4 bases, and 4 bases stayed unmatched. Germline CDR1 SNHLY, CDR2 FYNNEI. This CDR3 region has 14 residues. CDR3 protein: CASSEQGVATEAFF. The CDR3 DNA sequence: TGTGCCAGCAGTGAACAGGGGGTGGCCACTGAAGCTTTCTTT. The variable domain in full, with the rest retrieved from reference TRBV2 and TRBJ1-1, is EPEVTQTPSHQVTQMGQEVILRCVPISNHLYFYWYRQILGQKVEFLVSFYNNEISEKSEIFDDQFSVERPDGSNFTLKIRSTKLEDSAMYFCASSEQGVATEAFFGQGTRLTVV.